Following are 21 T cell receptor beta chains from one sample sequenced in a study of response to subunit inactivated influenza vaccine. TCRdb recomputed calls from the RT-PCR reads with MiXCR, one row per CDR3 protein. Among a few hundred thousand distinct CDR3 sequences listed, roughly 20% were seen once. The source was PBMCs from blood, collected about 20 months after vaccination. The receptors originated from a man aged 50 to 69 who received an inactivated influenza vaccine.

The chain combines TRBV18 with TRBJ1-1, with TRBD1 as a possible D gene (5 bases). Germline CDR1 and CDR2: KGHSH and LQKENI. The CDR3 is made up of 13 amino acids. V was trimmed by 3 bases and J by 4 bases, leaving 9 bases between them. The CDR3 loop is CASSPGTSTEAFF. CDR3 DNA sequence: TGTGCCAGCTCACCCGGGACGAGCACTGAAGCTTTCTTT.

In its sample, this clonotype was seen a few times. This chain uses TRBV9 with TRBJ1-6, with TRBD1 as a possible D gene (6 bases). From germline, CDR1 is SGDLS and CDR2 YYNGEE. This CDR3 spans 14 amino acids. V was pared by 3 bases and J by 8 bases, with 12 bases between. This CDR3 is CASSGTGYDSPLHF. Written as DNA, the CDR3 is TGTGCCAGCAGCGGCACAGGGTACGATTCACCCCTCCACTTT.

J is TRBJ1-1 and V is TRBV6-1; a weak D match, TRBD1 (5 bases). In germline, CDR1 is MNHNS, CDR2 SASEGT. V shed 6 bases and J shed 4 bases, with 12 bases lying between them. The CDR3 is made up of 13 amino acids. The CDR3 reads CASRFGGGTEAFF. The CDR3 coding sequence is TGTGCCAGCAGATTTGGGGGGGGCACTGAAGCTTTCTTT.

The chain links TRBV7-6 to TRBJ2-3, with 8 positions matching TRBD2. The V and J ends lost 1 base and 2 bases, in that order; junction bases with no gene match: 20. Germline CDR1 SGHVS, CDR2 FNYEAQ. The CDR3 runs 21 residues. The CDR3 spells CASSLEDLGTSIVPHTDTQYF. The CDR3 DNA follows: TGTGCCAGCAGCTTAGAGGATTTAGGGACTAGTATAGTACCACACACAGATACGCAGTATTTT.

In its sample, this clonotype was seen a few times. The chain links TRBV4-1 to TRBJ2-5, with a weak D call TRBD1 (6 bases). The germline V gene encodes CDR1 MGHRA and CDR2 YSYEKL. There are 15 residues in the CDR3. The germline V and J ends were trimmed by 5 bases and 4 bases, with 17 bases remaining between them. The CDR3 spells CASSARDIKAETQYF. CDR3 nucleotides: TGCGCCAGCAGCGCCAGGGACATCAAGGCAGAGACCCAGTACTTC.

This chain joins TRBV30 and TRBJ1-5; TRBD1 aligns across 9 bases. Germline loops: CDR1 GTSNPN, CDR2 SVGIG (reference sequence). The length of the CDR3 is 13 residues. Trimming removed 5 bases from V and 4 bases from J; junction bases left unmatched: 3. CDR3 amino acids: CAWGTGYNQPQHF. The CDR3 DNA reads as TGTGCCTGGGGGACAGGGTATAATCAGCCCCAGCATTTT. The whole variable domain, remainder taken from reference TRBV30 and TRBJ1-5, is SQTIHQWPATLVQPVGSPLSLECTVEGTSNPNLYWYRQAAGRGLQLLFYSVGIGQISSEVPQNLSASRPQDRQFILSSKKLLLSDSGFYLCAWGTGYNQPQHFGDGTRLSIL.

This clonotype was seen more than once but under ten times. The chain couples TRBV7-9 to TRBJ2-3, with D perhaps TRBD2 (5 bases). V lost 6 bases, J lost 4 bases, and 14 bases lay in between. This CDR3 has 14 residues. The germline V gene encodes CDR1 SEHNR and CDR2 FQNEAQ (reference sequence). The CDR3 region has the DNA TGTGCCAGCAGACTAGGGCCCCTGGCAGATACGCAGTATTTT. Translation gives CASRLGPLADTQYF.

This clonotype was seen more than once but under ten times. The CDR3, as DNA: TGTGCCATCTCACTTCAGGGGGCGGATACGCAGTATTTT. Protein sequence: CAISLQGADTQYF. The rearrangement joins TRBV5-4 to TRBJ2-3; 8 positions match TRBD1. The CDR3 has 13 amino acids. In germline, CDR1 is SGHNT, CDR2 YYREEE (reference sequence). J gave up 6 bases and V 9 bases, and 9 bases lay outside the gene matches.

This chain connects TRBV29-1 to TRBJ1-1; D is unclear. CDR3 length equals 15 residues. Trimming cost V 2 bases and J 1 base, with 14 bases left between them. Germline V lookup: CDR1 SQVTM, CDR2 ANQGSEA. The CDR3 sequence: CSVEIAGTGNTEAFF. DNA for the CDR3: TGCAGCGTTGAAATCGCAGGTACGGGGAACACTGAAGCTTTCTTT.

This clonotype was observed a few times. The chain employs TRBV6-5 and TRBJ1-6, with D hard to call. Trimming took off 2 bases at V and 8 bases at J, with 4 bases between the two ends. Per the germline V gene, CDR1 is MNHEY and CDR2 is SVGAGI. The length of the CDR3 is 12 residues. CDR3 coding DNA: TGTGCCAGCAGTTACAGGGATTCACCCCTCCACTTT. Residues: CASSYRDSPLHF.

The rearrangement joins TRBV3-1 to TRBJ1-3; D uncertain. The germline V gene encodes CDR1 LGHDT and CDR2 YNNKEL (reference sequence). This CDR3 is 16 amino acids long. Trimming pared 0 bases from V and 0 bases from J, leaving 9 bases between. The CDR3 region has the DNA TGTGCCAGCAGCCAAGAACTCCGGAGCTCTGGAAACACCATATATTTT. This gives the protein CASSQELRSSGNTIYF.

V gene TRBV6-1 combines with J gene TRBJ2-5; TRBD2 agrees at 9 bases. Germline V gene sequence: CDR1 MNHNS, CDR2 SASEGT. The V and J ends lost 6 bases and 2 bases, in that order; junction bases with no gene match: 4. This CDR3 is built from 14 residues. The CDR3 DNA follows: TGTGCCAGCAGCAAGACTAGCGGACAAGAGACCCAGTACTTC. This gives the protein CASSKTSGQETQYF.

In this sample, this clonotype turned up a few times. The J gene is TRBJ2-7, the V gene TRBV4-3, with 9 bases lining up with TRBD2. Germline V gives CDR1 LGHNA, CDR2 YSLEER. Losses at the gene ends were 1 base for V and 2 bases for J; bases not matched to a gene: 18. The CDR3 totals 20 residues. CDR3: CASSQVWSGALAGLTYEQYF. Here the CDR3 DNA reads TGCGCCAGCAGCCAAGTCTGGTCAGGGGCCCTAGCGGGACTAACCTACGAGCAGTACTTC.

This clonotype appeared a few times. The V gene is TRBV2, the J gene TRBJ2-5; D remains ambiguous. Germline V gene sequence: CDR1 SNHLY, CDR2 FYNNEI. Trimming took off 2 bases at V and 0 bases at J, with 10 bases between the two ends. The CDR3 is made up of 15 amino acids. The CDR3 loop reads CASSEWQYDQETQYF. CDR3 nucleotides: TGTGCCAGCAGTGAATGGCAGTATGACCAAGAGACCCAGTACTTC.

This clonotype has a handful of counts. The CDR3 here is CASSRPPGTGGMNTEAFF. The DNA of the CDR3 is TGCGCCAGCAGCCGTCCCCCGGGGACAGGGGGCATGAACACTGAAGCTTTCTTT. The chain links TRBV5-1 to TRBJ1-1; 12 bases match TRBD1. The length of the CDR3 is 18 residues. Trimming cost V 4 bases and J 0 bases; bases outside gene matches: 10. Germline-derived CDR1 and CDR2 are SGHRS and YFSETQ.

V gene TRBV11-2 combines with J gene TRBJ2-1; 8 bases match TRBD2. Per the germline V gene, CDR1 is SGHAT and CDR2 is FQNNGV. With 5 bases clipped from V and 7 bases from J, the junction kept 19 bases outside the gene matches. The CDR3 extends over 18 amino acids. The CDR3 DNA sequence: TGTGCCAGCAGCCCAAACCAGGGGCTAGCGGGCATGAGGAATGAGCAGTTCTTC. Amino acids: CASSPNQGLAGMRNEQFF.

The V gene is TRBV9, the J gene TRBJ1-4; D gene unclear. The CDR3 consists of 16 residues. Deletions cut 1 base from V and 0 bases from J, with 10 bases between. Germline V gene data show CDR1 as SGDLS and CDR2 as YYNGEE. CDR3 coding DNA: TGTGCCAGCAGCGTACTCGGGCCAGCAACTAATGAAAAACTGTTTTTT. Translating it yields CASSVLGPATNEKLFF.

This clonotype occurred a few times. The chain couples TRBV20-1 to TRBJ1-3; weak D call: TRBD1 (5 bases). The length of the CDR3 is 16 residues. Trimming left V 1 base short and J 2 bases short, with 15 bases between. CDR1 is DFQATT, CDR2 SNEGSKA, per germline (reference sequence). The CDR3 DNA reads TGCAGTGCTAGAGTCGTCAGGGCCGGGGCTGGAAACACCATATATTTT. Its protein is CSARVVRAGAGNTIYF.

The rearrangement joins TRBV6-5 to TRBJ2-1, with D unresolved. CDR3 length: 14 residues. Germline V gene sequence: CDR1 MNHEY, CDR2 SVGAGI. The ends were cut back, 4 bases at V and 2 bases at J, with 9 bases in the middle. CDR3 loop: CASSSPAAYNEQFF. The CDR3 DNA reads TGTGCCAGCAGTTCTCCTGCGGCCTACAATGAGCAGTTCTTC.

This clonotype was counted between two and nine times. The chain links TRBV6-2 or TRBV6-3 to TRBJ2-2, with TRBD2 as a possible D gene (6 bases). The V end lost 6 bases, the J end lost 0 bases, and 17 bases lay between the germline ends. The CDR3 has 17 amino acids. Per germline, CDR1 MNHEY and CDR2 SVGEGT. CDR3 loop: CASRRAGQRANTGELFF. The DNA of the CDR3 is TGTGCCAGCAGAAGGGCGGGGCAGCGAGCGAACACCGGGGAGCTGTTTTTT.

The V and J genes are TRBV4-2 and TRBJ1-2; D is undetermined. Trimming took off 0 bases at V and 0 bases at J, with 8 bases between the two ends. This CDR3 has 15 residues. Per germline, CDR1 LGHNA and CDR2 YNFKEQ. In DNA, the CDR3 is TGTGCCAGCAGCCAAGATGCAGGACCTAACTATGGCTACACCTTC. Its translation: CASSQDAGPNYGYTF.